Listed below are T cell receptor beta chains from one sample, sequenced in a study of T-cell reconstitution after alpha-beta-depleted transplantation in children. TCRdb redid the calling of the PCR reads with MiXCR, one entry per CDR3 protein. The repertoire includes 610,000 or so distinct CDR3 sequences, about a quarter of them detected once, and under 45% sits in the top ten. Sequences were derived from PBMCs, sampled before TCRalphabeta/CD19-depleted stem cell transplant. Receptors were obtained from a boy under two years old with Wiskott-Aldrich syndrome, due to receive a stem cell transplant. CDR3s include the opening cysteine and the closing phenylalanine or tryptophan. A D gene is named only where the DNA matches it firmly. A row's size may be missing; if present it is once, few, many or a size class.

CDR3nt | CDR3aa | j_gene | d_gene | abundance | v_gene
TGCGCCAGCGGCTCTTCGCTAGCCTACAATGAGCAGTTCTTC | CASGSSLAYNEQFF | TRBJ2-1 | NA | few | TRBV5-1
TGCAGCACACCTAGGGCGGAACAGGGGGCTTCTAACACCGGGGAGCTGTTTTTT | CSTPRAEQGASNTGELFF | TRBJ2-2 | TRBD1 | few | TRBV29-1
TGTGCCGGCGGGGACTGGACCACAGATACGCAGTATTTT | CAGGDWTTDTQYF | TRBJ2-3 | NA | NA | TRBV6-2/TRBV6-3
TGTGCCAGCAGCACAAAAGAGGATCAGCCCCAGCATTTT | CASSTKEDQPQHF | TRBJ1-5 | NA | NA | TRBV21-1
TGTGCCAGTCAGACTAGCGGGAGTTGGTTAGAGACCCAGTACTTC | CASQTSGSWLETQYF | TRBJ2-5 | TRBD2 | NA | TRBV12-3/TRBV12-4
TGTGCCAGCAGCCAGGACGGACCCCGGCAGTTCTTC | CASSQDGPRQFF | TRBJ2-1 | NA | NA | TRBV12-3/TRBV12-4
TGTGCCACCAGCAGAGATTACAGGGGCGAGCAGTACTTC | CATSRDYRGEQYF | TRBJ2-7 | TRBD1 | NA | TRBV15
TGTGCCAGCAGTTACTCCCGACTAGCGGGAGGGCCAGGGATGTACTTC | CASSYSRLAGGPGMYF | TRBJ2-4 | TRBD2 | NA | TRBV6-5
TGTGCCAGCAGTTTTAGAAGGGACAAGGGCTACGAGCAGTACTTC | CASSFRRDKGYEQYF | TRBJ2-7 | NA | many | TRBV28
TGCGCCAGCAGCCACGACAGGGCCTCCACCGGGGAGCTGTTTTTT | CASSHDRASTGELFF | TRBJ2-2 | TRBD1 | NA | TRBV5-1
TGTGCCAGCAGCTCCGGAGCACAGAACACTGAAGCTTTCTTT | CASSSGAQNTEAFF | TRBJ1-1 | NA | few | TRBV5-4
TGCGCCAGCAGCTTGGATCAGAACACTGAAGCTTTCTTT | CASSLDQNTEAFF | TRBJ1-1 | NA | few | TRBV5-1
TGTGCCAGCAGAGTTACAGGGAAACTAGCTAGTGAGCAGTTCTTC | CASRVTGKLASEQFF | TRBJ2-1 | NA | NA | TRBV27
TGCGCCAGCAGCTTCCTTGGACCCCTACTAGCGGAGGACACCGGGGAGCTGTTTTTT | CASSFLGPLLAEDTGELFF | TRBJ2-2 | TRBD2 | few | TRBV5-1
TGTGCCAGCAGCCGGACAGGGTTTAATGAAAAACTGTTTTTT | CASSRTGFNEKLFF | TRBJ1-4 | TRBD1 | NA | TRBV7-9
TGTGCCAGCAGCTTAATCTGGAACACTGAAGCTTTCTTT | CASSLIWNTEAFF | TRBJ1-1 | NA | few | TRBV7-2
TGCGCCAGCAGTTTGAGGTGGGACAGGGGAGCCGGGGAGCTGTTTTTT | CASSLRWDRGAGELFF | TRBJ2-2 | TRBD1 | few | TRBV5-1
TGTGCCAGCAGTGACGGTCGATGGGATGAGCAGTTCTTC | CASSDGRWDEQFF | TRBJ2-1 | NA | few | TRBV6-1
TGCGCCAGCAGGTTAGACAGGGGCAGCTCCTACAATGAGCAGTTCTTC | CASRLDRGSSYNEQFF | TRBJ2-1 | TRBD1 | few | TRBV5-1
TGCGCCAGCAGCCTAGCGGGAAAAACGATAGACAATGAGCAGTTCTTC | CASSLAGKTIDNEQFF | TRBJ2-1 | TRBD2 | NA | TRBV4-1
TGTGCCATCAGTGAGTCAGGACAGGGCCGAAACACCATATATTTT | CAISESGQGRNTIYF | TRBJ1-3 | TRBD1 | NA | TRBV10-3
TGCGCCAGCAGCCTCAACAGACTTTCTGGGGCCAACGTCCTGACTTTC | CASSLNRLSGANVLTF | TRBJ2-6 | NA | NA | TRBV5-1
TGCGCCAGCAGCCCCTCGGCAGGGAATGTTGCTGGGGCCAACGTCCTGACTTTC | CASSPSAGNVAGANVLTF | TRBJ2-6 | NA | NA | TRBV5-1
TGTGCCAGCAGCCAAGCGACCTGGGGGGACGAGCAGTACTTC | CASSQATWGDEQYF | TRBJ2-7 | NA | few | TRBV4-2
TGTGCCAGCAGCGTGGGCGGACTAGCGGATAACAATGAGCAGTTCTTC | CASSVGGLADNNEQFF | TRBJ2-1 | TRBD2 | NA | TRBV6-1
TGTGCCAGCAGTTATGCGGGTGACTACAATGAGCAGTTCTTC | CASSYAGDYNEQFF | TRBJ2-1 | NA | once | TRBV6-2/TRBV6-3
TGCGCCAGCAGCTTGGCCCGGCCGAGCTCTGGAAACACCATATATTTT | CASSLARPSSGNTIYF | TRBJ1-3 | NA | few | TRBV5-1
TGCAGTGCCACCGGACTAGCGGGAGGGGAGACCGGGGAGCTGTTTTTT | CSATGLAGGETGELFF | TRBJ2-2 | TRBD2 | NA | TRBV20-1
TGTGCCAGCAGCTTAGAAACAGGGGTACTATACGAGCAGTACTTC | CASSLETGVLYEQYF | TRBJ2-7 | TRBD1 | NA | TRBV7-8
TGCAGTGCTAGAGATCGGACTAGCGGGAGCGGTTACAATGAGCAGTTCTTC | CSARDRTSGSGYNEQFF | TRBJ2-1 | TRBD2 | few | TRBV20-1
TGTGCCAGCACTCGCGACCGGGACTTTGTTTCACCCCTCCACTTT | CASTRDRDFVSPLHF | TRBJ1-6 | NA | few | TRBV7-2
TGTGCCAGCAGCTTCGAGACAGGGGATTCTAATGAAAAACTGTTTTTT | CASSFETGDSNEKLFF | TRBJ1-4 | TRBD1 | NA | TRBV7-9
TGTGCCAGCAGCCCCCGACAGGGAGACCCCTACGAGCAGTACTTC | CASSPRQGDPYEQYF | TRBJ2-7 | TRBD1 | NA | TRBV9
TGCGCCAGCAGCTTGGATACTAGAACCTACAATGAGCAGTTCTTC | CASSLDTRTYNEQFF | TRBJ2-1 | NA | few | TRBV5-1